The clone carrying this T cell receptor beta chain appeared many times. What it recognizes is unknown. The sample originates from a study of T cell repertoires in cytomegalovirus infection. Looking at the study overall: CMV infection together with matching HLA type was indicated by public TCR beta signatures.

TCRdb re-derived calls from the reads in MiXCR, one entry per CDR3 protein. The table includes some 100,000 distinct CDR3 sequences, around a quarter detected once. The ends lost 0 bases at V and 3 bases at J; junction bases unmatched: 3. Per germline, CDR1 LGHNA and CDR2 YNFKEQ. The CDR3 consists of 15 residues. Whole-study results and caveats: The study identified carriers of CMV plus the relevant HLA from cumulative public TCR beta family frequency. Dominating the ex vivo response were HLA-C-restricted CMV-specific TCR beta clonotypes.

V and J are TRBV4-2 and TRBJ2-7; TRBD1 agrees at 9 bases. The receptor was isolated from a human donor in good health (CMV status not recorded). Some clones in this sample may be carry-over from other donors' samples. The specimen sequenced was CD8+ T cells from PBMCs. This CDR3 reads CASSQEGTGNYEQYF. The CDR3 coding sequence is TGTGCCAGCAGCCAAGAGGGGACAGGGAACTACGAGCAGTACTTC.